This T cell receptor (beta chain) is drawn from a study of blood T cell repertoires in COVID-19. Across the study: COVID-19 samples from acute and convalescent phases originated in the United States, Italy and Spain. From T cells, B-cell-depleted T cells, or PBMCs came the material, which was cDNA or gDNA.

The authors' processing: Nucleated cell counts were estimated from reference gene primer amplification. Only in-frame clones appear in the TCRdb table, and some are missing; sequencing was by immunoSEQ multiplex PCR. The V and J calls and clone size were taken over from that table, and D and trimming were inferred from the DNA. This sample carries a few hundred thousand clones, approximately 92% of them seen once, and the ten largest clones take 4.6%. As for this clone: Additional DNA sequences in this sample encode the identical CDR3.

The CDR3 is 14 residues long. Trimming removed 3 bases from V and 3 bases from J, with 12 bases in between. Germline V gives CDR1 MGHRA, CDR2 YSYEKL. The sequence was collected from a middle-aged woman who had recovered from COVID-19. The V gene is TRBV4-1, the J gene TRBJ2-7, with D maybe TRBD1 (6 bases). Sequences were obtained from peripheral blood. The CDR3 region has the DNA TGCGCCAGCAGCCAGGCTTCAGGGGACTACGAGCAGTACTTC. Its protein is CASSQASGDYEQYF.